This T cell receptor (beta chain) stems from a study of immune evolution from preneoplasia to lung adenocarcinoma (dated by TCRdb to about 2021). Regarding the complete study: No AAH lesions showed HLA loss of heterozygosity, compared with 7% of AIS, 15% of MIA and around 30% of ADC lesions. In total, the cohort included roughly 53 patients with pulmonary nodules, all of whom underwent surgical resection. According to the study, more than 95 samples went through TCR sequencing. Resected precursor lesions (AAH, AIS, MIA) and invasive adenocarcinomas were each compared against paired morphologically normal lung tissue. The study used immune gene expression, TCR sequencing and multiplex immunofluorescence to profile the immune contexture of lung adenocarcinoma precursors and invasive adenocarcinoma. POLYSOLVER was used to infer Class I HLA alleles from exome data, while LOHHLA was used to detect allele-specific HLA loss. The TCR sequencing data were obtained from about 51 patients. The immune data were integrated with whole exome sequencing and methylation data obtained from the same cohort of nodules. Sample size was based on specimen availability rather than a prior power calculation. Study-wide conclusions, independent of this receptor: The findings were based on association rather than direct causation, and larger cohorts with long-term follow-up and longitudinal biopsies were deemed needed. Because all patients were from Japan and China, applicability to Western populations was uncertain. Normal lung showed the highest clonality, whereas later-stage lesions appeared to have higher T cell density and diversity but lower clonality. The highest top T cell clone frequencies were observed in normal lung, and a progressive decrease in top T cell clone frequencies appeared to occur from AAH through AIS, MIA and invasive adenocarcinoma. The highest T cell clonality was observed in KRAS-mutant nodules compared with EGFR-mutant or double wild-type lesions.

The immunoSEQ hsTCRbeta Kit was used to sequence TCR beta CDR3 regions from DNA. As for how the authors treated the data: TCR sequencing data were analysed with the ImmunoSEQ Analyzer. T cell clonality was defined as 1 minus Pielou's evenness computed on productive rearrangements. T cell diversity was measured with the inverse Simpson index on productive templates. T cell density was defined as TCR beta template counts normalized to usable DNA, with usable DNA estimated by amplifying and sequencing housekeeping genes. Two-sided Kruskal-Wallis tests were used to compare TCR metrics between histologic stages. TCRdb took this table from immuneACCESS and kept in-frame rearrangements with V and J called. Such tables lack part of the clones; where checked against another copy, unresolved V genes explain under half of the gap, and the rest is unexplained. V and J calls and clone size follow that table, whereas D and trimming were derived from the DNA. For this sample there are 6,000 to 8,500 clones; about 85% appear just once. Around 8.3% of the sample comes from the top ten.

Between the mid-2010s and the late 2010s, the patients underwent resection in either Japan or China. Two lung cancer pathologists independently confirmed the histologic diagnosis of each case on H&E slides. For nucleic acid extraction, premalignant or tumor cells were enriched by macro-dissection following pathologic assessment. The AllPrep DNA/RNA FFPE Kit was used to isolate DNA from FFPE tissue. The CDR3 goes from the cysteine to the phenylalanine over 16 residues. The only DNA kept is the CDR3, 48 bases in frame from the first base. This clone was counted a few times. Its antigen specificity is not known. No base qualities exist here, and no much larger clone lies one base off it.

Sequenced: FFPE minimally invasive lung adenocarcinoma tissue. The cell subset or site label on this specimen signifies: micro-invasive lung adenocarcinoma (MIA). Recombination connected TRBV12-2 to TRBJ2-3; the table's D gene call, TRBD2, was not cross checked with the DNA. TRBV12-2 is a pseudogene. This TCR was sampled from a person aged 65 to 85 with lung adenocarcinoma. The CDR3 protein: CASRLVLAGGSDTQYF. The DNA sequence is TGTGCAAGTCGCTTAGTGCTAGCGGGGGGTTCAGATACGCAGTATTTT.